These 28 T cell receptor beta chains were all obtained from the same sample, sequenced in a study of T-cell memory formation after mild COVID-19. TCRdb re-derived calls from the 5' RACE reads in MiXCR, one entry per CDR3 protein. There are fewer than 650,000 distinct CDR3 sequences in the sample; about a fifth occur only once, and about 8.4% lies in the top ten. The sample was PBMCs or a T cell subset sorted from them (not recorded which). The receptor set was obtained from an adult woman who had mild COVID-19 (a few samples of this study predate the infection). Cell type and time point are not known.

The chain combines TRBV7-3 with TRBJ2-7; D possibly corresponds to TRBD2 (6 bases). V was cut by 5 bases and J by 0 bases, with 17 bases left in between. The CDR3 totals 16 residues. CDR1 SGHTA and CDR2 FQGTGA come from the germline V gene. CDR3 bases: TGTGCCAGCAGCCTGGAAGGTGGGGGGAGCTCCTACGAGCAGTACTTC. It is translated as CASSLEGGGSSYEQYF.

This clonotype was detected many times. The chain joins TRBV6-5 to TRBJ1-2; the match to TRBD1 covers 10 bases. The CDR3 runs 13 residues. V lost 7 bases, J lost 8 bases, and 7 bases stayed unmatched. The germline CDR1 and CDR2 sequences are MNHEY and SVGAGI. CDR3 nucleotides: TGTGCCAGCACAGCCGGGACAGGGGTGGGCTACACCTTC. Its protein product is CASTAGTGVGYTF.

This clonotype appeared a few times. The gene calls are TRBV7-9 and TRBJ2-7; 8 nucleotides line up with TRBD2. Trimming removed 6 bases from V and 2 bases from J; junction bases left unmatched: 9. The germline V gene encodes CDR1 SEHNR and CDR2 FQNEAQ (reference sequence). The CDR3 extends over 15 amino acids. The CDR3 DNA sequence: TGTGCCAGCAGTCAAAGTAGCGGGACTGCCTACGAGCAGTACTTC. Protein: CASSQSSGTAYEQYF.

This clonotype has only a few counts. The V call is TRBV5-1, the J call TRBJ1-4; 8 nucleotides line up with TRBD1. CDR3 size: 12 residues. Germline loops: CDR1 SGHRS, CDR2 YFSETQ. Germline trimming cut 3 bases from V and 12 bases from J; bases unmatched to any gene: 4. CDR3 coding DNA: TGCGCCAGCAGCTCAAACAGGGGGGAACTGTTTTTT. Translation gives CASSSNRGELFF.

V and J are TRBV9 and TRBJ2-7, with D tentatively TRBD2 (5 bases). Germline CDR1 reads SGDLS; CDR2 reads YYNGEE. The CDR3 covers 16 residues. V lost 4 bases, J lost 5 bases, and 22 bases lay in between. For the CDR3, the DNA is TGTGCCAGCAGCCTTCCCAGGACCGGGGAATTGGACGAGCAGTACTTC. Translation: CASSLPRTGELDEQYF.

This clonotype was found a few times. The chain employs TRBV5-8 and TRBJ1-1; no clear D. Germline assignment: CDR1 SGHTS and CDR2 YDEGEE. V was pared by 5 bases and J by 5 bases, with 13 bases between. This CDR3 has 13 amino acids. The CDR3 coding sequence is TGTGCCAGCAGACGGACGGACCGGACTGAAGCTTTCTTT. Translating gives CASRRTDRTEAFF. The full variable domain, rest sourced from reference TRBV5-8 and TRBJ1-1, is EAGVTQSPTHLIKTRGQQATLRCSPISGHTSVYWYQQALGLGLQFLLWYDEGEERNRGNFPPRFSGRQFPNYSSELNVNALELEDSALYLCASRRTDRTEAFFGQGTRLTVV.

This clonotype was seen more than once but under ten times. The chain uses TRBV5-1 and TRBJ2-5; the match to TRBD2 covers 7 bases. V was clipped by 4 bases and J by 5 bases; unmatched bases: 11. This CDR3 is built from 15 residues. CDR1 is SGHRS and CDR2 is YFSETQ in the germline V gene. The chain's CDR3 is CASSKMGDSGETQYF. CDR3 coding DNA: TGCGCCAGCAGCAAGATGGGGGATAGCGGGGAGACCCAGTACTTC.

This clonotype appeared many times. The rearrangement uses TRBV27 and TRBJ2-3; 8 bases map to TRBD2. V dropped 8 bases and J dropped 1; count of bases not matched to a gene: 5. The CDR3 is 14 amino acids. Looked up from germline, CDR1 is MNHEY and CDR2 is SMNVEV (reference sequence). CDR3 sequence (DNA): TGTGCCAGCCGGGCGGGAGGAGGCACAGATACGCAGTATTTT. As protein: CASRAGGGTDTQYF.

This clonotype occurred a few times. The chain carries TRBV20-1 and TRBJ1-2; 7 bases fit TRBD1. The CDR3 covers 13 residues. Germline CDR1 and CDR2: DFQATT and SNEGSKA (reference sequence). V gave up 4 bases and J gave up 6 bases; unmatched junction bases: 8. CDR3 sequence (DNA): TGCAGTGCTACCACACCGGGACAGAATGGCTACACCTTC. Translating it yields CSATTPGQNGYTF.

This clonotype was found a few times. CDR3 bases: TGCAGCGTTGAAGCTGAGGGGGACGAGCAGTACTTC. Its translation is CSVEAEGDEQYF. The chain couples TRBV29-1 to TRBJ2-7; possible D gene TRBD1, 6 bases. V lost 1 base, J lost 5 bases, and 9 bases lay in between. The CDR3 is 12 amino acids. CDR1 is SQVTM and CDR2 is ANQGSEA in the germline V gene.

This chain uses TRBV7-2 with TRBJ1-2; TRBD1 aligns across 9 bases. Germline-derived CDR1 and CDR2 are SGHTA and FQGNSA. The CDR3 is made up of 13 amino acids. Trimming cost V 6 bases and J 7 bases; bases outside gene matches: 6. CDR3 sequence reads: CASSWDRVGGYTF. The CDR3 coding sequence is TGTGCCAGCAGTTGGGACAGGGTTGGTGGCTACACCTTC.

The V gene is TRBV4-1, the J gene TRBJ1-1, with unresolved D. There are 16 residues in the CDR3. Trimming left V 0 bases short and J 0 bases short, with 11 bases between. Germline V CDR1 and CDR2: MGHRA, YSYEKL. CDR3 bases: TGCGCCAGCAGCCAAGAGACGGGGTCGGTGAACACTGAAGCTTTCTTT. It is translated as CASSQETGSVNTEAFF.

The sample holds a few counts of this clonotype. V is TRBV6-1 and J is TRBJ2-2, with D possibly being TRBD2 (6 bases). Germline-derived CDR1 and CDR2 are MNHNS and SASEGT. Deletions cut 9 bases from V and 6 bases from J, with 11 bases between. This CDR3 is 12 amino acids long. The chain's CDR3 is CASRWGAGELFF. DNA of the CDR3: TGTGCCAGTAGGTGGGGGGCCGGGGAGCTGTTTTTT.

This clonotype was observed a handful of times. The CDR3 spells CASSLAARGGETQYF. In DNA, the CDR3 is TGTGCCAGCAGTTTAGCGGCCAGGGGGGGGGAGACCCAGTACTTC. The rearrangement links TRBV12-3 or TRBV12-4 to TRBJ2-5; tentatively, D is TRBD1 or TRBD2 (7 bases each). V was pared by 0 bases and J by 5 bases, with 13 bases between. The CDR3 contains 15 residues.

This clonotype has a handful of counts. The chain has TRBV9 and TRBJ2-1; 7 bases fit TRBD2. The CDR3 runs to 15 residues. Germline assignment: CDR1 SGDLS and CDR2 YYNGEE. Unmatched junction bases numbered 5, after V lost 0 bases and J lost 5 bases. Written as DNA, the CDR3 is TGTGCCAGCAGCGTAGCGGCTAGCGGAGACAATGAGCAGTTCTTC. It yields the protein CASSVAASGDNEQFF.

This clonotype was counted a few times. The chain has TRBV18 and TRBJ2-6; 7 bases fit TRBD2. CDR3 length equals 16 residues. The germline V gene encodes CDR1 KGHSH and CDR2 LQKENI. The V and J ends lost 8 bases and 2 bases, in that order; junction bases with no gene match: 9. CDR3 sequence: CASPTGGTPGANVLTF. The CDR3, as DNA: TGTGCCAGCCCGACCGGGGGGACGCCTGGGGCCAACGTCCTGACTTTC. The full variable domain, in which reference TRBV18 and TRBJ2-6 provide the parts outside the CDR3, is NAGVMQNPRHLVRRRGQEARLRCSPMKGHSHVYWYRQLPEEGLKFMVYLQKENIIDESGMPKERFSAEFPKEGPSILRIQQVVRGDSAAYFCASPTGGTPGANVLTFGAGSRLTVL.

As concerns this clonotype: At one of its ends the junction is not consistent with the germline gene, which may arise from a read error. The rearrangement uses TRBV20-1 and TRBJ2-5; 7 nucleotides align to TRBD1. Germline values: CDR1 DFQATT, CDR2 SNEGSKA (reference sequence). The CDR3 is 12 amino acids. CDR3 in DNA: TGTCTGAACAGGGGAAGCCAAGAGACCCAGTACTTC. The encoded protein is CLNRGSQETQYF.

This clonotype has just a few counts. V gene TRBV5-1 combines with J gene TRBJ2-5; a possible D gene is TRBD2 (5 bases). The CDR3 length is 14 residues. Germline lookup yields CDR1 SGHRS and CDR2 YFSETQ. Trimming took off 2 bases at V and 2 bases at J, with 10 bases between the two ends. The CDR3, as DNA: TGCGCCAGCAGCTTTACAGCGGATCAAGAGACCCAGTACTTC. Its translation is CASSFTADQETQYF.

This clonotype was counted only a few times. The chain employs TRBV29-1 and TRBJ1-1, with 7 bases aligning to TRBD1. The V gene end was trimmed by 6 bases and the J gene end by 6 bases; junction bases not matched to a gene: 7. The germline V gene has CDR1 SQVTM and CDR2 ANQGSEA. This CDR3 has 12 amino acids. The CDR3 reads CSVGTVSAEAFF. The CDR3 coding sequence is TGCAGCGTGGGGACAGTGAGCGCTGAAGCTTTCTTT.

This clonotype was counted only a few times. The genes are TRBV7-9 and TRBJ2-1; 7 bases are shared with TRBD2. The J segment lost 3 bases and the V segment lost 2 bases, leaving 10 bases of the junction unmatched. The V gene's germline CDR1 is SEHNR and CDR2 FQNEAQ (reference sequence). This CDR3 has 17 residues. CDR3 sequence reads: CASSLRVARENYNEQFF. CDR3 bases: TGTGCCAGCAGCTTACGGGTGGCGCGGGAGAACTACAATGAGCAGTTCTTC.

V usage is TRBV6-1 and J usage is TRBJ2-2; tentative D call: TRBD2 (7 bases). Trimming took off 5 bases at V and 6 bases at J, with 13 bases between the two ends. The CDR3 sequence is 14 residues long. Germline CDR1 is MNHNS and CDR2 is SASEGT. The CDR3 coding sequence is TGTGCCAGCAGTCCCCGCGGGGGCTCCGGGGAGCTGTTTTTT. This codes for CASSPRGGSGELFF.

The chain is built from TRBV5-8 and TRBJ1-2, with TRBD1 matching 10 bases. Germline CDR1 and CDR2: SGHTS and YDEGEE. This CDR3 has 17 residues. V shed 5 bases and J 8 bases; nucleotides not matched to a gene: 18. CDR3 amino acids: CASRTRDRGQHSEGYTF. The CDR3 DNA reads TGTGCCAGCAGGACCCGGGACAGGGGCCAACATTCGGAGGGCTACACCTTC.

V is TRBV20-1 and J is TRBJ1-1, with 7 bases matching TRBD1. CDR3 length equals 13 residues. Germline V gene sequence: CDR1 DFQATT, CDR2 SNEGSKA (reference sequence). The trim removed 1 base at V and 6 bases at J, leaving 5 bases unmatched. The CDR3: CSARAGQLAEAFF. CDR3 DNA sequence: TGCAGTGCTAGAGCGGGACAGTTGGCTGAAGCTTTCTTT.

This chain connects TRBV7-8 to TRBJ2-2; TRBD1 matches 7 bases. The CDR3 contains 12 residues. Looked up from germline, CDR1 is SGHVS and CDR2 is FQNEAQ. Trimming cost V 5 bases and J 7 bases; bases outside gene matches: 1. The CDR3 reads CASSPGGGELFF. The CDR3 bases are TGTGCCAGCAGCCCAGGGGGCGGGGAGCTGTTTTTT.

This clonotype occurred a few times. This chain connects TRBV6-5 to TRBJ2-7; D gene ambiguous. Germline loops: CDR1 MNHEY, CDR2 SVGAGI. V lost 0 bases and J lost 3, with 6 bases in between. This CDR3 is 13 amino acids long. The CDR3 here is CASSYSGNYEQYF. CDR3 DNA sequence: TGTGCCAGCAGTTACTCGGGGAACTACGAGCAGTACTTC.

The chain combines TRBV29-1 with TRBJ2-2, with D uncertain. CDR1 is SQVTM, CDR2 ANQGSEA, per germline. V was trimmed by 7 bases and J by 6 bases, leaving 18 bases between them. CDR3 length equals 14 residues. CDR3 protein: CSAQTGSVAGELFF. CDR3 nucleotides: TGCAGCGCCCAGACTGGTTCAGTAGCCGGGGAGCTGTTTTTT.

In its sample, this clonotype was seen a few times. The J gene is TRBJ2-7, the V gene TRBV30, with a possible D match to TRBD1 (6 bases). Germline V gene lookup returns CDR1 GTSNPN and CDR2 SVGIG (reference sequence). Trimming removed 2 bases at V and 7 bases at J, with 15 bases between. The CDR3 is made up of 13 amino acids. This chain's CDR3 is CAWSTLGTGEQYF. The CDR3 DNA is TGTGCCTGGAGTACCTTGGGTACAGGGGAGCAGTACTTC.

This clonotype occurred a few times. The V call is TRBV12-3 or TRBV12-4, the J call TRBJ1-2, with a weak D call TRBD1 (6 bases). The CDR3 is made up of 14 amino acids. Trimming removed 8 bases at V and 5 bases at J, with 18 bases between. The CDR3 nucleotides are TGTGCCAGCGGCCATGGGGGGGCGCATTATGGCTACACCTTC. As protein: CASGHGGAHYGYTF.